This entry is about one T cell receptor (beta chain). These data originate in a study of blood T cell repertoires in COVID-19. Each participant's cohort was designated according to participant-reported clinical history. CDR3 length equals 16 residues. TCRdb keeps only in-frame clones here, not all; method: immunoSEQ multiplex PCR. The data show about 240,000 clones, roughly 87% seen once. The sequence came from a woman aged 25 to 39 with acute COVID-19. What was sequenced was PBMCs or T cells enriched from blood (not recorded which). The J gene is TRBJ1-6, the V gene TRBV21-1; the DNA was not used to check the table's D call, TRBD1. TRBV21-1 is a documented pseudogene. CDR3 bases: TGTGCCAGCAGCAAAGGACTCAGGGGTATGTGTTCACCCCTCCACTTT. It translates to CASSKGLRGMCSPLHF.